Each of the 8 T cell receptor beta chains below was sequenced from the same sample in a study of cytomegalovirus exposure and HLA in healthy donors. 13 Jbeta primers and 60 Vbeta primers were used for the PCR. Measured with immunoSEQ multiplex PCR; TCRdb has only the in-frame clones, and not every one. The sample holds around 160,000 clones; 75% to 80% are singletons and the top ten take about 2.4%. Source material: PBMCs. The receptors shown here come from a woman aged 40-49 years in good health and CMV-seropositive.

The chain employs TRBV5-1 and TRBJ1-2; D is unresolved. The V gene lost 0 bases and the J gene lost 4 bases, with 10 bases spanning the gap. The germline gives CDR1 SGHRS, CDR2 YFSETQ. The length of the CDR3 is 14 residues. CDR3 sequence reads: CASSLDREAYGYTF. The CDR3 DNA follows: TGCGCCAGCAGCTTGGACCGGGAGGCCTATGGCTACACCTTC.

V usage is TRBV29-1 and J usage is TRBJ2-7; TRBD1 might be the D (6 bases). Germline CDR1 and CDR2: SQVTM and ANQGSEA. The CDR3 spans 13 residues. V was clipped by 7 bases and J by 4 bases, with 17 bases between them. As DNA, the CDR3 is TGCAGCGATAAAGACAGGTACCCTTACGAGCAGTACTTC. Protein product: CSDKDRYPYEQYF.

Only a few counts were recorded for this clone. J is TRBJ1-1 and V is TRBV7-9; possible D gene TRBD1, 5 bases. This CDR3 has 12 amino acids. The V end was cut by 6 bases, the J end by 4 bases, with 9 bases between. Germline V CDR1 and CDR2: SEHNR, FQNEAQ (reference sequence). The CDR3 DNA follows: TGTGCCAGCAGGGGGCCGTCCACTGAAGCTTTCTTT. Amino acid sequence: CASRGPSTEAFF.

The J gene is TRBJ2-3, the V gene TRBV29-1, with D perhaps TRBD2 (6 bases). The CDR3 loop spans 14 amino acids. Germline CDR1 is SQVTM and CDR2 is ANQGSEA. The V gene lost 8 bases and the J gene lost 1 base, with 16 bases spanning the gap. The CDR3 protein is CSTTQEGGTDTQYF. The CDR3 DNA reads as TGCAGCACCACTCAGGAGGGAGGCACAGATACGCAGTATTTT.

In this sample, this clone turned up a few times. V and J are TRBV27 and TRBJ2-1; 10 bases fit TRBD2. The CDR3 sequence is 15 residues long. CDR1 and CDR2 from the germline V gene are MNHEY and SMNVEV (reference sequence). With V trimmed by 10 bases and J by 4 bases, 10 bases remained unmatched. Here the CDR3 DNA reads TGTGCCACCCCGCGGGGAGCGGGGGGGTACAATGAGCAGTTCTTC. It yields the protein CATPRGAGGYNEQFF.

The chain carries TRBV28 and TRBJ2-7; TRBD2 agrees at 9 bases. Germline CDR1 and CDR2: MDHEN and SYDVKM. Unmatched junction bases numbered 6, after V lost 3 bases and J lost 6 bases. This CDR3 region has 14 residues. The DNA of the CDR3 is TGTGCCAGCAGTTTTGGCGGGAGGGCGGGCGAGCAGTACTTC. It codes for CASSFGGRAGEQYF.

CDR3 sequence reads: CASSSETDTQYF. The DNA of the CDR3 is TGTGCCAGCAGTTCAGAAACAGATACGCAGTATTTT. The chain joins TRBV28 to TRBJ2-3; D unresolved. V shed 4 bases and J shed 3 bases, with 5 bases lying between them. Germline values: CDR1 MDHEN, CDR2 SYDVKM. The CDR3 runs 12 residues.

This chain links TRBV28 with TRBJ1-2, with 11 bases aligning to TRBD1. Trimming took 4 bases from V and 8 from J; bases not matched to a gene: 6. The CDR3 sequence is 14 residues long. Germline V gene data show CDR1 as MDHEN and CDR2 as SYDVKM. In DNA, the CDR3 is TGTGCCAGCAGTTGGGGTGGACAGGGGGCCGGCTACACCTTC. This gives the protein CASSWGGQGAGYTF.